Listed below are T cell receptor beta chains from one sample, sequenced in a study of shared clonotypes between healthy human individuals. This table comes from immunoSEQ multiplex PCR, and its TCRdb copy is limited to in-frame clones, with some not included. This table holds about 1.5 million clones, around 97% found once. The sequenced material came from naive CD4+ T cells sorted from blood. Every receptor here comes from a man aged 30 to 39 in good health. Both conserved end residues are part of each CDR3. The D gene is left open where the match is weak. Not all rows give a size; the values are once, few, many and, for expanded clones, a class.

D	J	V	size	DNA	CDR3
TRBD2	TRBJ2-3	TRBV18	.	TGTGCCAGCTCTACTAGCGGCTTCACAGATACGCAGTATTTT	CASSTSGFTDTQYF
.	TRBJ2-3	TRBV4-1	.	TGCGCCAGCAGCCAGAGCGAAATTGGCACAGATACGCAGTATTTT	CASSQSEIGTDTQYF
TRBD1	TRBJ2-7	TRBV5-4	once	TGTGCCAGCAGCGTGGACAGGGCCTACGAGCAGTACTTC	CASSVDRAYEQYF
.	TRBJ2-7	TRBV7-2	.	TGTGCCAGCAGCTTTTCTCGGGACTCCTACGAGCAGTACTTC	CASSFSRDSYEQYF
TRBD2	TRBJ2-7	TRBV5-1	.	TGCGCCAGCAGGATTGGGCCTAGCGGGAGGGCCTCGTCCGTCTACTACGAGCAGTACTTC	CASRIGPSGRASSVYYEQYF
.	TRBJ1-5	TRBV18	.	TGTGCCAGCTCCGAAACATGGTATAGCAATCAGCCCCAGCATTTT	CASSETWYSNQPQHF
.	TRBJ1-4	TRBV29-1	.	TGCAGCGTTGGAGCAGGGGACCATGAAAAACTGTTTTTT	CSVGAGDHEKLFF
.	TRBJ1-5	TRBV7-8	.	TGTGCCAGCAGCTCGGGGACGGATCCTTCTTTGTCGCCCCAGCATTTT	CASSSGTDPSLSPQHF
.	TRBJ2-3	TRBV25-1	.	TGTGCCAGTCGGCTTGGGAGCACAGATACGCAGTATTTT	CASRLGSTDTQYF
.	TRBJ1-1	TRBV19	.	TGTGCCAGTAGTGTCGGACATCGCGCTTTCTTT	CASSVGHRAFF
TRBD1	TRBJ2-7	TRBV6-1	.	TGTGCCAGCAGTGATTATGACAGGGGGCGTACCTACGAGCAGTACTTC	CASSDYDRGRTYEQYF
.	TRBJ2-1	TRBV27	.	TGTGCCAGCAGTTCCATCAGGGGTTCCTACAATGAGCAGTTCTTC	CASSSIRGSYNEQFF
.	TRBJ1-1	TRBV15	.	TGTGCCACCAGCACACTTCCGACCGCGAACACTGAAGCTTTCTTT	CATSTLPTANTEAFF
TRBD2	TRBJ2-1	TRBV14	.	TGTGCCAGCAGCCCCTCGACTAGCGGGAGTGAGGGTAATGAGCAGTTCTTC	CASSPSTSGSEGNEQFF
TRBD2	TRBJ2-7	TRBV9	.	TGTGCCAGCAGCGTAGCTTCGGGACCTGCTAGCGGAAAGGGGGAGCAGTACTTC	CASSVASGPASGKGEQYF
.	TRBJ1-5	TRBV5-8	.	TGTGCCAGCACCTTAGGAGGGTTTGATCAGCCCCAGCATTTT	CASTLGGFDQPQHF
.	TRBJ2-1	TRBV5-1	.	TGCGCCACGAGACTGAACGCCTACAATGAGCAGTTCTTC	CATRLNAYNEQFF
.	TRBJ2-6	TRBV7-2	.	TGTGCCAGCAGCTTATTTTATGGACGGACGGGATCTGGGGCCAACGTCCTGACTTTC	CASSLFYGRTGSGANVLTF
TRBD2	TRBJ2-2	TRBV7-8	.	TGTGCCAGCAGCTTAGTGACTAGCGGAAACACCGGGGAGCTGTTTTTT	CASSLVTSGNTGELFF
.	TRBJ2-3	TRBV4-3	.	TGCGCCAGCAGCCAAGATTTAGGCACAGATACGCAGTATTTT	CASSQDLGTDTQYF